Below, 15 T cell receptor beta chains from the same sample are listed, as sequenced in a study of neurological immune-mediated disorders (dated by TCRdb to about 2019). The library was obtained by 5' RACE. Sequenced on an Illumina HiSeq 2500. TCRdb took the public reads, trimmed them with fastp at Q25, ran MiXCR for clone calling and kept in-frame beta chains. Merged by CDR3 protein, the rows form single entries marked with the most common genes and DNA. Counted in this sample were tens of thousands of distinct CDR3 sequences; approximately 3.3% of them appeared once. Of the sample, under 6% falls within the top ten clones. Material for sequencing was PBMCs. All receptors derive from a man aged 40-49 years with multiple sclerosis.

The genes are TRBV12-3 or TRBV12-4 and TRBJ1-6, with a weak D call TRBD1 (5 bases). V lost 3 bases to trimming and J lost 7 bases, with 10 bases between them. CDR3 length: 14 amino acids. CDR3 bases: TGTGCCAGCAGTTTCAGGGTAGAGAATTCACCCCTCCACTTT. This codes for CASSFRVENSPLHF.

This clonotype has ten or more counts. The V gene is TRBV9, the J gene TRBJ2-2; a possible D gene is TRBD2 (6 bases). V lost 0 bases, J lost 0 bases, and 6 bases lay in between. The CDR3 is 15 residues long. Germline CDR1 SGDLS, CDR2 YYNGEE. The CDR3 bases are TGTGCCAGCAGCGTAGGCGGGGCGAACACCGGGGAGCTGTTTTTT. This sequence encodes CASSVGGANTGELFF.

This clonotype was counted at least ten times. V usage is TRBV6-5 and J usage is TRBJ2-1; possibly TRBD1 for D (7 bases). Trimming removed 4 bases from V and 7 bases from J, with 17 bases in between. The CDR3 covers 15 residues. CDR1 and CDR2 from the germline V gene are MNHEY and SVGAGI. The CDR3 protein is CASSSPGRGANEQFF. The CDR3 DNA is TGTGCCAGCAGTTCCCCCGGCAGGGGGGCGAATGAGCAGTTCTTC.

For this clonotype: With a much larger clone just one base away, this may be a read error. The rearrangement links TRBV12-3 or TRBV12-4 to TRBJ1-5, with 7 positions matching TRBD1. The CDR3 has 13 residues. CDR3 in DNA: TGTGCCAGCAGAACAGGGGAGAAGCAGCCCCAGAATTTT. This codes for CASRTGEKQPQNF.

This clonotype was detected many times. The rearrangement joins TRBV6-5 to TRBJ1-4, with D tentatively TRBD1 (6 bases). The CDR3 contains 13 residues. The germline gives CDR1 MNHEY, CDR2 SVGAGI. V lost 6 bases and J lost 5, with 10 bases in between. CDR3 protein: CASRQGQNEKLFF. The CDR3 region has the DNA TGTGCCAGCAGACAGGGTCAGAATGAAAAACTGTTTTTT.

This clonotype has ten or more counts. This sequence joins TRBV5-5 and TRBJ1-5; the D gene is possibly TRBD1 (5 bases). The V gene lost 7 bases and the J gene lost 3 bases, with 11 bases spanning the gap. The V gene's germline CDR1 is SGHKS and CDR2 YYEKEE (reference sequence). CDR3 size: 13 residues. This CDR3 reads CASSRGPNQPQHF. DNA for the CDR3: TGTGCCAGCTCACGGGGCCCCAATCAGCCCCAGCATTTT. Drawing the rest from reference TRBV5-5 and TRBJ1-5, the complete variable domain is DAGVTQSPTHLIKTRGQQVTLRCSPISGHKSVSWYQQVLGQGPQFIFQYYEKEERGRGNFPDRFSARQFPNYSSELNVNALLLGDSALYLCASSRGPNQPQHFGDGTRLSIL.

The table lists this clonotype with many counts. The rearrangement links TRBV28 to TRBJ2-2; 7 positions match TRBD1. Germline V gives CDR1 MDHEN, CDR2 SYDVKM. This CDR3 is built from 15 residues. With V trimmed by 6 bases and J by 3 bases, 7 bases remained unmatched. CDR3: CASSTGEWYTGELFF. The CDR3 bases are TGTGCCAGCAGCACAGGGGAGTGGTACACCGGGGAGCTGTTTTTT.

This clonotype was seen ten or more times. J is TRBJ2-5 and V is TRBV5-1; D is uncertain. Trimming cost V 0 bases and J 7 bases, with 22 bases left between them. The CDR3 length is 17 residues. Germline assignment: CDR1 SGHRS and CDR2 YFSETQ. The CDR3 here is CASSLDWKETALGTQYF. CDR3 nucleotides: TGCGCCAGCAGCTTGGATTGGAAAGAGACGGCTCTCGGGACCCAGTACTTC.

This clonotype has ten or more counts. The chain links TRBV5-1 to TRBJ2-5, with 7 bases lining up with TRBD1. Germline V gives CDR1 SGHRS, CDR2 YFSETQ. V shed 0 bases and J 2 bases; nucleotides not matched to a gene: 10. This CDR3 region has 17 residues. This CDR3 reads CASSLGRRGGRQETQYF. CDR3 bases: TGCGCCAGCAGCTTGGGTCGAAGAGGGGGCCGGCAAGAGACCCAGTACTTC.

This clonotype has at least ten counts. The chain joins TRBV27 to TRBJ2-3, with TRBD1 as a possible D gene (5 bases). Germline V gene data show CDR1 as MNHEY and CDR2 as SMNVEV (reference sequence). V was cut by 6 bases and J by 0 bases, with 16 bases left in between. The CDR3 has 16 residues. CDR3 sequence (DNA): TGTGCCAGCAGCACCAGGGTTAGACAAAGCACAGATACGCAGTATTTT. Its translation is CASSTRVRQSTDTQYF.

This clonotype appeared many times. V and J are TRBV6-5 and TRBJ2-1; 8 positions agree with TRBD1. This CDR3 region has 13 residues. CDR1 is MNHEY, CDR2 SVGAGI, per germline. The ends lost 2 bases at V and 7 bases at J; junction bases unmatched: 1. CDR3 region: CASSYRTGNEQFF. The CDR3 DNA reads as TGTGCCAGCAGTTACCGGACAGGGAATGAGCAGTTCTTC.

This clonotype was counted ten times or more. The chain is built from TRBV6-5 and TRBJ2-7; the D gene is possibly TRBD1 (6 bases). V was pared by 7 bases and J by 3 bases, with 19 bases between. This CDR3 is built from 15 residues. CDR1 and CDR2 from the germline V gene are MNHEY and SVGAGI. The CDR3 spells CASKTWSTGNYEQYF. The CDR3 DNA reads TGTGCCAGCAAAACATGGTCGACAGGTAACTACGAGCAGTACTTC.

This clonotype showed up many times. J is TRBJ1-4 and V is TRBV20-1; D is unclear. The CDR3 totals 17 residues. Germline V gene lookup returns CDR1 DFQATT and CDR2 SNEGSKA (reference sequence). V was shortened by 0 bases and J by 0 bases, with 14 bases between the two germline ends. This CDR3 reads CSARDGRQITTNEKLFF. In DNA, the CDR3 is TGCAGTGCTAGAGATGGGCGGCAGATTACAACTAATGAAAAACTGTTTTTT.

This clonotype occurred many times. The CDR3 nucleotides read TGTGCCACCAGTGCAGGGGCCCCCCCCGAAGCTTTCTTT. It yields the protein CATSAGAPPEAFF. The rearrangement links TRBV24-1 to TRBJ1-1; D is perhaps TRBD1 (6 bases). This CDR3 region has 13 residues. Trimming cost V 5 bases and J 8 bases, with 14 bases left between them. The germline CDR1 and CDR2 sequences are KGHDR and SFDVKD.

This clonotype was counted ten times or more. V usage is TRBV7-2 and J usage is TRBJ2-5; possible D gene TRBD2, 5 bases. Germline CDR1 and CDR2: SGHTA and FQGNSA. CDR3 length equals 12 residues. Trimming stripped 2 bases from V and 5 bases from J, with 6 bases between. The CDR3 reads CASSLRRETQYF. The DNA for the CDR3 is TGTGCCAGCAGCTTACGGAGGGAGACCCAGTACTTC.